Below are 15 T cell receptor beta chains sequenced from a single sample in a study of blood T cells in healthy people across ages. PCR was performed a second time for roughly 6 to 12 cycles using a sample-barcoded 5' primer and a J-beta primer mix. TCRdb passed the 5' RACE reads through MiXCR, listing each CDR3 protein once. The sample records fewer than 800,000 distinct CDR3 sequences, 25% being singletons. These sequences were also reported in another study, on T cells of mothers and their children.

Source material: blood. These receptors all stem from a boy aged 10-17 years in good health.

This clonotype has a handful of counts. The CDR3 loop is CASSAPLAGGPREQYF. CDR3 nucleotides: TGTGCCAGCAGTGCCCCCCTAGCGGGAGGGCCCCGCGAGCAGTACTTC. The genes are TRBV12-3 or TRBV12-4 and TRBJ2-7, with 12 bases matching TRBD2. The CDR3 has 16 amino acids. The V gene end was trimmed by 5 bases and the J gene end by 6 bases; junction bases not matched to a gene: 11.

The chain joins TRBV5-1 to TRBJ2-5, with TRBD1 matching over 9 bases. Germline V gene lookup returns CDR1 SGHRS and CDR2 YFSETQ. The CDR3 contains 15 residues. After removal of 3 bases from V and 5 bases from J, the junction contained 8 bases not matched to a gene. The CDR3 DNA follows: TGCGCCAGCAGCTGGACAGGGGTCGACCTGGAGACCCAGTACTTC. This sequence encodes CASSWTGVDLETQYF.

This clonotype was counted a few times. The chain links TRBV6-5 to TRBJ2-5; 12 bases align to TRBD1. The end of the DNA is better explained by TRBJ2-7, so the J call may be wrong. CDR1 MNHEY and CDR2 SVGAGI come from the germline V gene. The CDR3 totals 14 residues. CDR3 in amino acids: CASSGTGGRYEQYF. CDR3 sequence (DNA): TGTGCCAGCAGTGGGACAGGGGGCCGCTACGAGCAGTACTTC.

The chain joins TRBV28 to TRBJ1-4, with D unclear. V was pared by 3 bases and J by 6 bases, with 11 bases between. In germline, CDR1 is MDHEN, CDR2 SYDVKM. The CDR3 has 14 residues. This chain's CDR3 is CASSFRATDEKLFF. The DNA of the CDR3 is TGTGCCAGCAGTTTTCGAGCAACGGATGAAAAACTGTTTTTT.

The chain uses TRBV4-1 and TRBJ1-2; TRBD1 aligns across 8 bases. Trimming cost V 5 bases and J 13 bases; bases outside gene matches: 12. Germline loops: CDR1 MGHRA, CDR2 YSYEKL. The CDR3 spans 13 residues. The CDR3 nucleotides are TGCGCCAGCAGCTCCTTGGGACAGGAAGGGAGCACCTTC. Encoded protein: CASSSLGQEGSTF.

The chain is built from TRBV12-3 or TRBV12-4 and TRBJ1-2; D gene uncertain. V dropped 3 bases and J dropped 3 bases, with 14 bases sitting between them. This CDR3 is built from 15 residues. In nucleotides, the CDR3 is TGTGCCAGCAGTTTCGGGATAGTTCTTGACTATGGCTACACCTTC. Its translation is CASSFGIVLDYGYTF.

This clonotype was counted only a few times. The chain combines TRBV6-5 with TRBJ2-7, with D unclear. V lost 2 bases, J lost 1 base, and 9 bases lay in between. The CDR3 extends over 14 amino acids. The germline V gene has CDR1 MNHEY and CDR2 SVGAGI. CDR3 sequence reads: CASSYGFASYEQYF. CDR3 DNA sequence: TGTGCCAGCAGTTACGGCTTTGCGTCCTACGAGCAGTACTTC.

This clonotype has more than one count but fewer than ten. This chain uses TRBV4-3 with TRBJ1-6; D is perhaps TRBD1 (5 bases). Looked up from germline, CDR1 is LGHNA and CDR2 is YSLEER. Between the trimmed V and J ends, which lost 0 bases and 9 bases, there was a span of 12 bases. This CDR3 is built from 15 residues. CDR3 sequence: CASSQEKGLGSPLHF. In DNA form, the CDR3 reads TGCGCCAGCAGCCAAGAAAAGGGGCTGGGTTCACCCCTCCACTTT.

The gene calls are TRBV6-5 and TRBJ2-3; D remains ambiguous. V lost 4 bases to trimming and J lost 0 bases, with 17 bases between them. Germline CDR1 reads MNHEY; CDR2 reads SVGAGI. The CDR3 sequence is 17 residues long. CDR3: CASSSPPGGASTDTQYF. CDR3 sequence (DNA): TGTGCCAGCAGTTCCCCCCCGGGCGGCGCTAGCACAGATACGCAGTATTTT.

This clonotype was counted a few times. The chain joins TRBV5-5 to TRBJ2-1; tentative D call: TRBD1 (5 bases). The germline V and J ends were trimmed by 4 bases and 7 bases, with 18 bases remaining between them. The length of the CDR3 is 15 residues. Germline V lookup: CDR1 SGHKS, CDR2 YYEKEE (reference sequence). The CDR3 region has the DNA TGTGCCAGCAGCCCCGAGGTGGGGCGCGAGAATGAGCAGTTCTTC. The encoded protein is CASSPEVGRENEQFF.

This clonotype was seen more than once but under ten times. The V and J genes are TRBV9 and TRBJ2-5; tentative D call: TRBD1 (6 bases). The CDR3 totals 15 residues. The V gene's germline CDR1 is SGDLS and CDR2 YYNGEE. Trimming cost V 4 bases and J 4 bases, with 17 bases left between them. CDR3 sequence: CASSIGQPGLETQYF. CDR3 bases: TGTGCCAGCAGCATCGGACAGCCCGGTCTAGAGACCCAGTACTTC. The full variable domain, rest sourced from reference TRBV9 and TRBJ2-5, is DSGVTQTPKHLITATGQRVTLRCSPRSGDLSVYWYQQSLDQGLQFLIQYYNGEERAKGNILERFSAQQFPDLHSELNLSSLELGDSALYFCASSIGQPGLETQYFGPGTRLLVL.

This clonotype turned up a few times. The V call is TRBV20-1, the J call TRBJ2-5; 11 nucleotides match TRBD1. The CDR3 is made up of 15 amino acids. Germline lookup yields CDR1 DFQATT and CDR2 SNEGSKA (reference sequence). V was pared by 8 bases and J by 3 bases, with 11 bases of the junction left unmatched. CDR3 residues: CSLTGQGALEETQYF. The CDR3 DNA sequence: TGCAGTCTCACCGGACAGGGGGCATTGGAAGAGACCCAGTACTTC.

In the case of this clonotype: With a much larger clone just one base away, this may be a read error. CDR3 region: CATRAANYGYTF. The CDR3 DNA is TGTGCCACCCGGGCAGCTAACTATGGCTACACCTTC. The chain combines TRBV7-2 with TRBJ1-2; D ambiguous. The CDR3 is 12 amino acids. CDR1 is SGHTA and CDR2 is FQGNSA in the germline V gene. Trimming shortened V by 10 bases and J by 0 bases, and 9 bases separated the two germline ends.

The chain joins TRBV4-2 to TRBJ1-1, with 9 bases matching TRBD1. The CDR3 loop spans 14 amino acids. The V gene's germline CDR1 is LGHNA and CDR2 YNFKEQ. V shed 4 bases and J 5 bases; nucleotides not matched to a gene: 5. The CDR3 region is CASSRDRERTEAFF. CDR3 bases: TGTGCCAGCAGCCGGGACAGGGAACGGACTGAAGCTTTCTTT.

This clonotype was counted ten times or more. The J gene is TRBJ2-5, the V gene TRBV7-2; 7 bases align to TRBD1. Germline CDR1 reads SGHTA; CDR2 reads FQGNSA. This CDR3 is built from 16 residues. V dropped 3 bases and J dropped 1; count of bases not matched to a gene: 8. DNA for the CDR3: TGTGCCAGCAGCTTTAGTCCCGGGACAGCCCAAGAGACCCAGTACTTC. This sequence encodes CASSFSPGTAQETQYF.